This entry concerns a single T cell receptor (beta chain). This specimen belongs to a study of shared clonotypes between healthy human individuals. V was shortened by 0 bases and J by 0 bases, with 20 bases between the two germline ends. This CDR3 contains 20 residues. In germline, CDR1 is KGHSH, CDR2 LQKENI. Under the authors' procedure: ImmunoSEQ junction-only sequences lacked quality scores, so their filtering differed. The assay was immunoSEQ multiplex PCR, and TCRdb's table has in-frame clones only and misses some. That table supplies the V and J calls and clone size; D and trimming were determined from the DNA. The sample records millions of clones, 95% being singletons.

The TCR originated in a young man in good health. The rearrangement uses TRBV18 and TRBJ1-4, with D possibly TRBD1 on 6 matching bases. The source material was naive CD4+ T cells sorted from blood. Subset defined: CD45RA+ positively selected. In DNA, the CDR3 is TGTGCCAGCTCACCACCGGGTGCGGGGGGGCCCCGGCCAACTAATGAAAAACTGTTTTTT. Amino acid sequence: CASSPPGAGGPRPTNEKLFF. Variable domain in full (rest from reference TRBV18 and TRBJ1-4): NAGVMQNPRHLVRRRGQEARLRCSPMKGHSHVYWYRQLPEEGLKFMVYLQKENIIDESGMPKERFSAEFPKEGPSILRIQQVVRGDSAAYFCASSPPGAGGPRPTNEKLFFGSGTQLSVL.